The present entry profiles one TCR beta chain with its context. Its target is unknown. One end of the junction is discordant with germline, which a read error may explain. The data stem from a study of immune heterogeneity within non-small cell lung tumors. With 550 to 700 ng used per sample, the template was genomic DNA from bulk tumor. Multiple biopsies spaced far apart were taken from each primary tumor during surgery. Each patient presented with untreated, newly diagnosed non-small cell lung cancer and received curative surgery. The CDR3 extends over 15 amino acids. Germline V gene data show CDR1 as ENHRY and CDR2 as SYGVKD. It was a multiplex PCR that amplified TCR beta CDR3, with 32 V and 13 J primers. MiXCR, applied by TCRdb to the multiplex PCR reads, yields one record per CDR3 protein. This sample has 7,200 or so distinct CDR3 sequences; 20% to 25% occur once, and the top ten carry roughly 15%.

Findings and limits, study-wide: Most high-frequency T-cell receptor beta clonotypes were specific to a single patient. Within a patient, dominant CDR3 beta clonotypes were shared across sites, though different locations had unique frequent clones.

The chain has TRBV10-3 and TRBJ1-3; D may be TRBD1 (5 bases). Sequenced input: lung tumor tissue. The sequence was collected from a man aged 55 to 70 with non-small cell lung cancer. As DNA, the CDR3 is TGTGCCATCAGTGAGGGGGCCTTCTCTGGAAACACGTTATTTTTT. Encoded protein: CAISEGAFSGNTLFF.